The 5 T cell receptor beta chains presented below share a single source sample, sequenced in a study of human T cells and chemical hapten exposure. TCRdb independently ran MiXCR on the 5' RACE reads; one entry per CDR3 protein. The table has 120,000 to 150,000 distinct CDR3 sequences, approximately 4% seen once. Unfractionated whole blood was the source from which total RNA was extracted. These receptors all stem from a female donor in good health.

In this sample, this clonotype turned up many times. This chain uses TRBV12-3 or TRBV12-4 with TRBJ1-3, with 12 bases matching TRBD1. The CDR3 spans 15 residues. V trimming: 1 base; J trimming: 16 bases; junction bases outside the gene matches: 11. As DNA, the CDR3 is TGTGCCAGCAGTTTAGGGCCGGGACAGGGGGCGCAGGCCTATTTT. Amino acid sequence: CASSLGPGQGAQAYF.

For this clonotype: A much bigger clone sits one base away, suggesting this may be a read error. CDR3 sequence reads: CASSLGSYTDTQYF. The CDR3 nucleotides read TGTGCCAGCAGTTTGGGCTCCTACACAGATACGCAGTATTTT. The rearrangement uses TRBV6-2 or TRBV6-3 and TRBJ2-3; no reliable D call. Germline CDR1 MNHEY, CDR2 SVGEGT. CDR3 length: 14 residues. The V end was cut by 4 bases, the J end by 2 bases, with 10 bases between.

This clonotype was counted ten times or more. The chain combines TRBV18 with TRBJ2-7, with TRBD2 as a possible D gene (5 bases). Germline-derived CDR1 and CDR2 are KGHSH and LQKENI. The CDR3 covers 18 residues. V dropped 0 bases and J dropped 4 bases, with 22 bases sitting between them. Here the CDR3 reads CASSPPVEGGGNLYEQYF. CDR3 coding DNA: TGTGCCAGCTCACCACCGGTCGAGGGTGGCGGCAATTTATACGAGCAGTACTTC.

This clonotype showed up many times. The rearrangement uses TRBV5-1 and TRBJ2-7, with 7 bases matching TRBD1. The CDR3 extends over 15 amino acids. The germline gives CDR1 SGHRS, CDR2 YFSETQ. V gave up 4 bases and J gave up 6 bases; unmatched junction bases: 13. The CDR3 DNA reads TGCGCCAGCAGCGAGAGACAGGGCCTCGTAATCGAGCAGTACTTC. Translation: CASSERQGLVIEQYF.

The sample holds many counts of this clonotype. The chain is built from TRBV5-4 and TRBJ2-3; no definite D call. Germline V gene lookup returns CDR1 SGHNT and CDR2 YYREEE (reference sequence). The CDR3 totals 12 residues. The V gene lost 2 bases and the J gene lost 2 bases, with 3 bases spanning the gap. This chain's CDR3 is CASSFPTDTQYF. The CDR3 DNA reads as TGTGCCAGCAGCTTCCCCACAGATACGCAGTATTTT.